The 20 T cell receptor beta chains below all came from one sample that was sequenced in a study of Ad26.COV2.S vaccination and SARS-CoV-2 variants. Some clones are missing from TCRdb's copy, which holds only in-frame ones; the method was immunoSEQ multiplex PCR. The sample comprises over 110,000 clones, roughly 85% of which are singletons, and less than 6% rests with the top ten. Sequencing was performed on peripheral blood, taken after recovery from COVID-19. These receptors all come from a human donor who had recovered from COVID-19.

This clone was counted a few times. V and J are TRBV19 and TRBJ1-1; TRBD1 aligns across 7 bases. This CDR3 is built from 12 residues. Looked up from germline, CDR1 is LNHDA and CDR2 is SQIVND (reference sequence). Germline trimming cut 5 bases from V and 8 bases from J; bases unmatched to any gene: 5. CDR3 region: CASSWEGAEAFF. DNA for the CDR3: TGTGCCAGTAGTTGGGAGGGGGCGGAAGCTTTCTTT.

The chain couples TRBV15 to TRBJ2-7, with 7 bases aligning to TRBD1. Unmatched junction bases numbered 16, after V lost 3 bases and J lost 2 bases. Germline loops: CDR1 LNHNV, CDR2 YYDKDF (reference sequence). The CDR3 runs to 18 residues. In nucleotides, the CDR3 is TGTGCCACCAGCAGCGTCGCCCCAGACAGGGTAGGACCCTACGAGCAGTACTTC. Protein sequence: CATSSVAPDRVGPYEQYF.

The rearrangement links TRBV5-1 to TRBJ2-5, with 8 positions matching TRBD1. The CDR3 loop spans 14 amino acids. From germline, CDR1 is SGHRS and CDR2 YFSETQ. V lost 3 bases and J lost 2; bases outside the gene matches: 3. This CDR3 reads CASSSDRVQETQYF. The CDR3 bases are TGCGCCAGCAGCTCGGACAGGGTTCAAGAGACCCAGTACTTC.

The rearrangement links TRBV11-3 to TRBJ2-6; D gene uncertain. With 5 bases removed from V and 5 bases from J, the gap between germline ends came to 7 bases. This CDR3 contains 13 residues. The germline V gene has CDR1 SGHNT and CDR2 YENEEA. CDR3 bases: TGTGCCAGCAGCCCCGGGTGGGCCAACGTCCTGACTTTC. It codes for CASSPGWANVLTF.

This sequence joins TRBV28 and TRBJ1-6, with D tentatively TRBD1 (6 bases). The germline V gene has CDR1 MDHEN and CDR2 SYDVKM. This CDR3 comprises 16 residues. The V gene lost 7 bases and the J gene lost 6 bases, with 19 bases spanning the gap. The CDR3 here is CASNSGAMGANSPLHF. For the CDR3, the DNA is TGTGCCAGCAATAGTGGGGCCATGGGGGCTAATTCACCCCTCCACTTT.

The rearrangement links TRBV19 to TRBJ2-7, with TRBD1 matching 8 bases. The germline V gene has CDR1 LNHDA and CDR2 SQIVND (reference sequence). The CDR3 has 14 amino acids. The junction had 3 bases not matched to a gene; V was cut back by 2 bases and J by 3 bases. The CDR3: CASSITGGIYEQYF. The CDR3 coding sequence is TGTGCCAGTAGTATAACAGGGGGGATCTACGAGCAGTACTTC.

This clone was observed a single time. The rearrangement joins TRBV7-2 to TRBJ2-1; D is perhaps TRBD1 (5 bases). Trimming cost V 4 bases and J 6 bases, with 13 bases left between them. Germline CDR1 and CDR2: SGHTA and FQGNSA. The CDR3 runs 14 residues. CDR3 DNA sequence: TGTGCCAGCAGCTACACCCAGGGTATCAATGAGCAGTTCTTC. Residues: CASSYTQGINEQFF.

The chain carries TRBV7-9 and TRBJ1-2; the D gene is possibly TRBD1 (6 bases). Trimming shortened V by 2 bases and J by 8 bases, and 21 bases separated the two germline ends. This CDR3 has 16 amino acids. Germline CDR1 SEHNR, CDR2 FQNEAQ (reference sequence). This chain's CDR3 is CASSLLWTESLLGYTF. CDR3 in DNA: TGTGCCAGCAGCTTACTTTGGACAGAGTCTCTTCTGGGCTACACCTTC.

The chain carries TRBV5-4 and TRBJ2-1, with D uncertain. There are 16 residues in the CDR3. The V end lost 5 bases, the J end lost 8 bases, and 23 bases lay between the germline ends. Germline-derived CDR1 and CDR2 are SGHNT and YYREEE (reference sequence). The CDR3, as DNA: TGTGCCAGCAGATTTGAAAATTCCCCAACCCCCGATGAGCAGTTCTTC. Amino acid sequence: CASRFENSPTPDEQFF.

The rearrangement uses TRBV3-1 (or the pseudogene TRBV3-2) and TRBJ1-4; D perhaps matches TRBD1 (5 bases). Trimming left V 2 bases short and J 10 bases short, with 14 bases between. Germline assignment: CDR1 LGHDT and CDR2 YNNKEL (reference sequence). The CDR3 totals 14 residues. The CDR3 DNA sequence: TGTGCCAGCAGCCAAAGGTCGCAGGGCGGAAAACTGTTTTTT. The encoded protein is CASSQRSQGGKLFF.

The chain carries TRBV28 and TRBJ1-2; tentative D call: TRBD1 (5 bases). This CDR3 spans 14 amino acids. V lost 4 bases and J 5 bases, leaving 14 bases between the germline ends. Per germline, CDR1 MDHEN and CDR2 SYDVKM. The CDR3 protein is CASSSQGQRYGYTF. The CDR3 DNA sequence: TGTGCCAGCAGTTCGCAGGGTCAGAGGTATGGCTACACCTTC.

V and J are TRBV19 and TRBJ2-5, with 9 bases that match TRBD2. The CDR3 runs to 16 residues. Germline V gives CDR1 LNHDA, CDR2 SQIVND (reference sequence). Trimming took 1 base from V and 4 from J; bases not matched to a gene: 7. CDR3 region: CASSIVGRGGVETQYF. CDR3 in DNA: TGTGCCAGTAGTATAGTAGGGCGGGGGGGTGTAGAGACCCAGTACTTC.

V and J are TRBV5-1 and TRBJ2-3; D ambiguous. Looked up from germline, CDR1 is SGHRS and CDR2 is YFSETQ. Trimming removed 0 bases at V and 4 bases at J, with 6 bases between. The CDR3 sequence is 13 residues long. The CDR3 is CASSLDRADTQYF. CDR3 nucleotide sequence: TGCGCCAGCAGCTTGGATCGAGCAGATACGCAGTATTTT.

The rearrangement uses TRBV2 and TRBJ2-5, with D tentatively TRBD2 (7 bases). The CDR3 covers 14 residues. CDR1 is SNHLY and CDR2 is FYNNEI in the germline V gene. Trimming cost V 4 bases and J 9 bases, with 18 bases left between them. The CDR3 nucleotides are TGTGCCAGCAGTGCGGGGGGCGGATGGTCGGCCCAGTACTTC. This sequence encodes CASSAGGGWSAQYF. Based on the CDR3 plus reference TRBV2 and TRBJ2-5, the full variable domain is EPEVTQTPSHQVTQMGQEVILRCVPISNHLYFYWYRQILGQKVEFLVSFYNNEISEKSEIFDDQFSVERPDGSNFTLKIRSTKLEDSAMYFCASSAGGGWSAQYFGPGTRLLVL.

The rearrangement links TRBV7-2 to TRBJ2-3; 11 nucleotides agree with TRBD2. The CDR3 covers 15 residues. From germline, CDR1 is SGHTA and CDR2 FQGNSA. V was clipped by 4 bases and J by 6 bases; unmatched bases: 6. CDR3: CASSSELAGADTQYF. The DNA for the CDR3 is TGTGCCAGCAGCTCAGAACTAGCGGGGGCGGATACGCAGTATTTT.

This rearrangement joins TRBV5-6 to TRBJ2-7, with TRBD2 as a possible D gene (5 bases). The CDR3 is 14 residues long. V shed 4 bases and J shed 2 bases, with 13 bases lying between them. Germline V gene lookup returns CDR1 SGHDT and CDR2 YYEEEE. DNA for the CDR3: TGTGCCAGCAGCCCCATCGACGGGACCTACGAGCAGTACTTC. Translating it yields CASSPIDGTYEQYF.

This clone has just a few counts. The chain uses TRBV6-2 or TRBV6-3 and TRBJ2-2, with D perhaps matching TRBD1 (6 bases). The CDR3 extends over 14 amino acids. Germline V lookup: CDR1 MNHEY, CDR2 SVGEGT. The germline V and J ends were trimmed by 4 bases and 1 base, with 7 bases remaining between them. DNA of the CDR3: TGTGCCAGCAGTTGGGGGCGGAACACCGGGGAGCTGTTTTTT. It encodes CASSWGRNTGELFF.

The CDR3, as DNA: TGTGCCAGCAGCTCGGGGCAGGGGGCCTCTGGAAACACCATATATTTT. Translating it yields CASSSGQGASGNTIYF. J is TRBJ1-3 and V is TRBV13; 8 bases line up with TRBD1. CDR1 and CDR2 from the germline V gene are PRHDT and FYEKMQ (reference sequence). The CDR3 spans 16 residues. V lost 4 bases to trimming and J lost 0 bases; unmatched junction nucleotides: 5.

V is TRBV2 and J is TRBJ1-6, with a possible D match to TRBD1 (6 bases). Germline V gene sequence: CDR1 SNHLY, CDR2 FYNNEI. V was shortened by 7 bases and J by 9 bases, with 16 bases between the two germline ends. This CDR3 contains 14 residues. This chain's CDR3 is CASTFLGAGSPLHF. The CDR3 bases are TGTGCCAGCACTTTTTTGGGGGCAGGTTCACCCCTCCACTTT.

The CDR3 DNA reads TGCAGCGTTGACCTGACAGGGACGGGAAACACCATATATTTT. Residues: CSVDLTGTGNTIYF. The V gene is TRBV29-1, the J gene TRBJ1-3; TRBD1 matches at 7 bases. Germline-derived CDR1 and CDR2 are SQVTM and ANQGSEA. The CDR3 runs 14 residues. The J segment lost 4 bases and the V segment lost 3 bases, leaving 6 bases of the junction unmatched.